This entry features one TCR beta chain sequence. The specificity of this receptor is unknown. One base away there is no much larger clone; base qualities are not given. The CDR1 and CDR2 encoded by the germline V gene (reference sequence) are LGHDT and YNNKEL. The CDR3 goes from the cysteine to the phenylalanine over 12 residues. The retained sequence is limited to the CDR3, 36 bases, with the frame set at the first base. Relative to germline, V is 2 bases shorter and J is 10 bases shorter, with 8 bases between their ends. This sample is part of a study of control samples from healthy donors and cancer patients (TCRdb year 2020). The library was produced with the immunoSEQ multiplex PCR assay. As stored in TCRdb, this immuneACCESS dataset retains in-frame rearrangements with V and J assigned. A fraction of the clones does not appear; measured against another copy, unresolved V genes explain less than half of the discrepancy, and the remainder lacks a known reason. For this sample the table gives about 51,000 clones, of which around 90% were detected only once. The top ten constitute roughly 1.4% of the sample.

The sequenced sample consisted of PBMCs. The chain employs TRBV3-1 (or the pseudogene TRBV3-2) and TRBJ1-4, with no confidently assigned D gene. The sequence was collected from a man aged 40-49 years with colorectal cancer. The base sequence is TGTGCCAGCAGCCAACAGGAGGGAAAACTGTTTTTT. Protein translation: CASSQQEGKLFF.